These 20 T cell receptor beta chains originate from one sample sequenced in a study of blood T cell repertoires in COVID-19 (dated by TCRdb to 2019 to 2021). The library was generated by the immunoSEQ multiplex PCR assay. TCRdb re-hosts the immuneACCESS table, in-frame sequences only. Its copies lack some clones; in the studies checked, an unresolved V gene accounts for under half of them, and the cause for the rest is not known. This sample is represented by 60,000 to 85,000 clones; about 80% of them were singletons. Roughly 12% of the sample comes from the top ten. Sequenced sample: peripheral blood. These TCRs come from a human donor in a cohort sampled during active COVID-19.

The chain couples TRBV5-6 to TRBJ1-4; possibly TRBD1 for D (6 bases). The germline V and J ends were trimmed by 1 base and 4 bases, with 8 bases remaining between them. This CDR3 is 14 amino acids long. CDR1 and CDR2 from the germline V gene are SGHDT and YYEEEE. In DNA, the CDR3 is TGTGCCAGCAGCTTGCAGGGGTTTAATGAAAAACTGTTTTTT. Translating gives CASSLQGFNEKLFF.

The chain carries TRBV27 and TRBJ1-2; 11 bases are a match to TRBD1. CDR3 length: 12 residues. V shed 6 bases, J shed 6 bases, and the junction held 0 bases outside the gene matches. CDR1 and CDR2 (germline): MNHEY, SMNVEV (reference sequence). Written as DNA, the CDR3 is TGTGCCAGCAGGGACAGGGGGCATGGCTACACCTTC. This codes for CASRDRGHGYTF.

J is TRBJ2-3 and V is TRBV10-2; the D gene is possibly TRBD2 (5 bases). Trimming pared 0 bases from V and 3 bases from J, leaving 13 bases between. The length of the CDR3 is 16 residues. The germline gives CDR1 WSHSY, CDR2 SAAADI. The DNA of the CDR3 is TGCGCCAGCAGTGAGTCCCGACTACTAGATACAGATACGCAGTATTTT. This encodes CASSESRLLDTDTQYF.

The chain carries TRBV4-3 and TRBJ2-1; perhaps TRBD2 as D (5 bases). This CDR3 region has 14 residues. Trimming removed 1 base at V and 7 bases at J, with 11 bases between. Per germline, CDR1 LGHNA and CDR2 YSLEER. CDR3 DNA sequence: TGCGCCAGCAGCCAAGTCGGGGTTGGGAATGAGCAGTTCTTC. Its protein is CASSQVGVGNEQFF.

This chain connects TRBV7-6 to TRBJ2-5; possibly TRBD2 for D (6 bases). Germline CDR1 and CDR2: SGHVS and FNYEAQ. V gave up 8 bases and J gave up 4 bases, with 20 bases separating them. The CDR3 loop spans 15 amino acids. Written as DNA, the CDR3 is TGTGCCAGCGGAGGCGCGGGGTTCGTTGTAGAGACCCAGTACTTC. It yields the protein CASGGAGFVVETQYF.

This chain joins TRBV5-1 and TRBJ2-3; D not certain. V was trimmed by 4 bases and J by 0 bases, leaving 9 bases between them. The CDR3 is 14 amino acids. Germline CDR1 and CDR2: SGHRS and YFSETQ. CDR3 protein: CASSPGTSTDTQYF. The CDR3 DNA reads TGCGCCAGCAGCCCAGGCACTAGCACAGATACGCAGTATTTT.

The chain employs TRBV27 and TRBJ1-1; TRBD1 agrees at 7 bases. The CDR3 length is 16 residues. Germline CDR1 is MNHEY and CDR2 is SMNVEV (reference sequence). Losses at the gene ends were 5 bases for V and 0 bases for J; bases not matched to a gene: 9. The CDR3 DNA is TGTGCCAGCAGTCCCCGACAGGGACGAATGAACACTGAAGCTTTCTTT. It encodes CASSPRQGRMNTEAFF.

The chain links TRBV3-1 (or the pseudogene TRBV3-2) to TRBJ2-3; 9 bases map to TRBD2. This CDR3 is built from 17 residues. Germline V lookup: CDR1 LGHDT, CDR2 YNNKEL (reference sequence). With V trimmed by 2 bases and J by 3 bases, 9 bases remained unmatched. The CDR3, as DNA: TGTGCCAGCAGCCAACCTTGCGCGGGAGGGGTGACAGATACGCAGTATTTT. It codes for CASSQPCAGGVTDTQYF.

The genes are TRBV6-1 and TRBJ2-2, with TRBD1 as a possible D gene (5 bases). CDR1 MNHNS and CDR2 SASEGT come from the germline V gene. The V and J ends lost 3 bases and 4 bases respectively, with 9 bases between them. This CDR3 is 14 amino acids long. The CDR3 coding sequence is TGTGCCAGCAGTGAGATACAGGCCACCGGGGAGCTGTTTTTT. Translating it yields CASSEIQATGELFF.

The chain recombines TRBV3-1 (or the pseudogene TRBV3-2) with TRBJ2-5; the D gene is possibly TRBD2 (5 bases). CDR1 and CDR2 (germline): LGHDT, YNNKEL (reference sequence). Trimming took off 1 base at V and 4 bases at J, with 7 bases between the two ends. The CDR3 is 13 amino acids. The CDR3 reads CASSQAGGETQYF. CDR3 nucleotide sequence: TGTGCCAGCAGCCAAGCCGGAGGAGAGACCCAGTACTTC.

The J gene is TRBJ1-2, the V gene TRBV11-2, with 8 positions matching TRBD1. CDR3 length: 16 residues. Germline V gene sequence: CDR1 SGHAT, CDR2 FQNNGV. After removal of 3 bases from V and 0 bases from J, the junction contained 6 bases not matched to a gene. The CDR3 DNA follows: TGTGCCAGCAGCTTGGCACCGGACAGGGCTAACTATGGCTACACCTTC. It translates to CASSLAPDRANYGYTF.

The chain recombines TRBV6-2 or TRBV6-3 with TRBJ2-1; possibly TRBD2 for D (6 bases). Per germline, CDR1 MNHEY and CDR2 SVGEGT. The germline V and J ends were trimmed by 0 bases and 10 bases, with 16 bases remaining between them. CDR3 length: 15 amino acids. CDR3 protein: CASSYSRLVALEQFF. The CDR3 DNA reads TGTGCCAGCAGTTACTCGAGACTAGTTGCCTTGGAGCAGTTCTTC.

The count of this clone is one. CDR3 sequence: CASSEWTKNNEQFF. The CDR3 DNA reads TGTGCCAGCAGTGAGTGGACTAAGAACAATGAGCAGTTCTTC. The chain combines TRBV2 with TRBJ2-1; D is possibly TRBD2 (6 bases). In germline, CDR1 is SNHLY, CDR2 FYNNEI. The CDR3 runs to 14 residues. V lost 3 bases to trimming and J lost 5 bases, with 11 bases between them.

The chain has TRBV21-1 and TRBJ2-7; the D segment call TRBD2 is taken from the table without a DNA check. TRBV21-1 is tagged as a pseudogene. The CDR3 covers 15 residues. DNA of the CDR3: TGTGCCAGCAGCACCAAGCGGGAGGGCCTCTACGAGCAGTACGTC. This codes for CASSTKREGLYEQYV.

A few counts support this clone. The rearrangement joins TRBV11-2 to TRBJ2-7; 8 bases line up with TRBD2. Germline V lookup: CDR1 SGHAT, CDR2 FQNNGV. The ends lost 5 bases at V and 3 bases at J; junction bases unmatched: 12. The CDR3 loop spans 16 amino acids. CDR3 sequence: CASSAFGAGANYEQYF. The CDR3 region has the DNA TGTGCCAGCAGCGCCTTCGGAGCGGGGGCTAACTACGAGCAGTACTTC. The entire variable domain, with the rest obtained from reference TRBV11-2 and TRBJ2-7, is as follows: EAGVAQSPRYKIIEKRQSVAFWCNPISGHATLYWYQQILGQGPKLLIQFQNNGVVDDSQLPKDRFSAERLKGVDSTLKIQPAKLEDSAVYLCASSAFGAGANYEQYFGPGTRLTVT.

This clone turned up a few times. V and J are TRBV5-1 and TRBJ1-5, with unresolved D. In germline, CDR1 is SGHRS, CDR2 YFSETQ. The CDR3 totals 13 residues. V lost 2 bases and J lost 0, with 3 bases in between. This CDR3 is CASSFSSNQPQHF. DNA of the CDR3: TGCGCCAGCAGCTTCAGTAGCAATCAGCCCCAGCATTTT. Filled out from reference TRBV5-1 and TRBJ1-5, the complete variable domain reads KAGVTQTPRYLIKTRGQQVTLSCSPISGHRSVSWYQQTPGQGLQFLFEYFSETQRNKGNFPGRFSGRQFSNSRSEMNVSTLELGDSALYLCASSFSSNQPQHFGDGTRLSIL.

The sample holds a few counts of this clone. The J gene is TRBJ2-1, the V gene TRBV4-3; maybe TRBD1 (5 bases). The CDR3 has 15 amino acids. The germline V and J ends were trimmed by 0 bases and 7 bases, with 13 bases remaining between them. Germline assignment: CDR1 LGHNA and CDR2 YSLEER. The CDR3 nucleotides read TGCGCCAGCAGCCAAGATGGGCCAGGGTTAAATGAGCAGTTCTTC. Encoded protein: CASSQDGPGLNEQFF.

This clone has ten or more counts. This chain uses TRBV7-9 with TRBJ1-5; no definite D call. The CDR3 contains 13 residues. Trimming stripped 5 bases from V and 6 bases from J, with 11 bases between. Germline V lookup: CDR1 SEHNR, CDR2 FQNEAQ (reference sequence). CDR3 sequence (DNA): TGTGCCAGCAGCGGTGATAGAAGTCAGCCCCAGCATTTT. Translated: CASSGDRSQPQHF.

The chain recombines TRBV2 with TRBJ1-5; the match to TRBD1 covers 11 bases. V trimming: 6 bases; J trimming: 6 bases; junction bases outside the gene matches: 1. Germline V gene lookup returns CDR1 SNHLY and CDR2 FYNNEI. The CDR3 is 13 amino acids. In DNA, the CDR3 is TGTGCCAGCAGGGACAGGGGGCCTCAGCCCCAGCATTTT. Translating gives CASRDRGPQPQHF.

The chain recombines TRBV7-6 with TRBJ2-7, with D tentatively TRBD2 (6 bases). The CDR3 covers 13 residues. Per germline, CDR1 SGHVS and CDR2 FNYEAQ. V lost 5 bases and J lost 3, with 11 bases in between. In DNA form, the CDR3 reads TGTGCCAGCAGCCGGGAGAGGGGCTACGAGCAGTACTTC. It is translated as CASSRERGYEQYF. The complete variable domain, with remaining parts taken from reference TRBV7-6 and TRBJ2-7, reads GAGVSQSPRYKVTKRGQDVALRCDPISGHVSLYWYRQALGQGPEFLTYFNYEAQQDKSGLPNDRFSAERPEGSISTLTIQRTEQRDSAMYRCASSRERGYEQYFGPGTRLTVT.